Here is one TCR beta chain with its context. Its antigen remains undetermined. It has no much larger one-base neighbor in the sample; base qualities were not kept. The immunoSEQ Assay, a bias-controlled multiplex PCR, was used to amplify TCRbeta CDR3 regions from genomic DNA. In the paper's pipeline: Nucleated cell counts per sample were estimated from amplification of reference gene primers within the assay. To quantify the absolute abundance of each unique TCRbeta CDR3 rearrangement, sequence reads were collapsed and filtered. For each sample, productive Simpson clonality was calculated as the square root of Simpson's diversity index across productive rearrangements. TCRdb took this table from immuneACCESS and kept in-frame rearrangements with V and J called. Such tables lack part of the clones; where checked against another copy, unresolved V genes explain under half of the gap, and the rest is unexplained. The V and J calls and clone size are taken from that table; D and trimming were inferred from the DNA. This sample is represented by roughly 150,000 clones; around nine tenths of them were singletons. The ten largest make up 2% to 3% of the sample.

The sample comes from a study of blood T cell repertoires in COVID-19 (dated by TCRdb to about 2020). In the study overall: Samples from collaborators originated in the United States, Italy and Spain and spanned both the acute and convalescent phases of COVID-19. The repertoires were released in a freely available public database meant as a resource for research on the immune response to SARS-CoV-2. The material from the prospective study consisted of cDNA or gDNA derived from T cells, B-cell-depleted T cells, or PBMCs. The samples were drawn from two sources: the first 160 participants of the ongoing ImmuneRACE study, and 1,000 to 1,500 subjects contributed by 6 global collaborators. Subjects who had been exposed to COVID-19, were actively infected with it, or had recovered from it provided the deeply sampled blood TCRbeta repertoires that made up the dataset. A de-identified subject ID, COVID-19 status, age in years and sex were almost always included in the sample metadata. Where HLA class I and class II types were available, the types were taken from metadata supplied by the sample provider, not from assay-based typing.

V is trimmed back by 5 bases and J by 5 bases, and the junction contains 8 bases that no gene match accounts for. The germline V gene (reference sequence) sets CDR1 to SEHNR and CDR2 to FQNEAQ. Counted from cysteine to phenylalanine, this CDR3 has 16 amino acids. The CDR3 DNA has 48 bases and is translated from base 1. Collaborating institutions collected whole blood in K2EDTA tubes following their own protocols. Collaborator samples were shipped for TCRbeta analysis as frozen whole blood, isolated PBMCs, or DNA extracted from either sample type. General conclusions and limits of the study: The amount of clinical and demographic metadata varied by source and participant and was provided uncurated.

The receptor comes from a woman in her seventies with acute or convalescent COVID-19. The sequenced sample was peripheral blood. The rearrangement combines TRBV7-9 with TRBJ1-6; 8 bases in the junction line up with TRBD1. The CDR3 protein: CASSPHRGYNNSPLHF. The DNA is as follows: TGTGCCAGCAGCCCGCACAGGGGGTACAATAATTCACCCCTCCACTTT.